Reported below is one T cell receptor (beta chain). Its antigen is not yet known. One base away there is no much larger clone; base qualities are not given. Using the deep immunoSEQ assay, TCR CDR3 regions were amplified from genomic DNA by multiplex PCR. Extracted genomic DNA from each cell subset was distributed evenly across all wells of several immunoSEQ 96-well plates, and each plate was treated as a replicate. For sorted subsets, about 0.2 ug genomic DNA, equal to some 28,000 T cell genomes, was loaded into each replicate PCR. Purified libraries were quantified with a Qubit 3.0 fluorometer, sized on a Bioanalyzer 2100, and re-quantified with the KAPA Library Quantification kit. Each immunoSEQ 96-well plate was sequenced on its own single-read 150-cycle Illumina NextSeq 550 flow cell. From the authors' description of their analysis: The immunoSEQ output contained only junctional sequences without quality scores, so filtering could not match that applied to full-length reads. To assign V/J genes and CDR3, sequences were annotated against IMGT germline references using PyIR, a Python wrapper for IgBLAST v1.9. Reads were removed for weak V/J assignments (E-value above 1e-6), missing CDR3, stop codons, out-of-frame junctions, or ambiguous translated residues. V3J clonotypes were defined as sequences sharing an identical inferred V gene, J gene, and CDR3 amino acid sequence. Percentage overlap between repertoires was calculated by dividing the number of shared unique clonotypes by the size of the smaller repertoire. Richness of each repertoire was evaluated using RTK rarefaction, the Chao1 estimator, and Recon v2.1 estimates of unobserved clonotypes. For all TCRbeta clonotypes obtained by the gDNA method from a few donors, generation probabilities were computed with OLGA. This is the immuneACCESS table as TCRdb keeps it, with only in-frame sequences that have V and J called. A part of the clones is gone; compared with another copy, unresolved V genes explain less than half, and the rest is unexplained. V and J calls and clone size are given by that table; D and trimming were obtained from the DNA. The sample table records about 580,000 clones; 98% of these occur just once. The ten largest clones represent roughly 0.29% of the sample.

These data originate in a study of shared clonotypes between healthy human individuals (dated by TCRdb to the early 2020s). Study-wide context: A couple of women and a few men aged 18 to 49 years were included in the cohort. For each donor, CD4 naive and CD4 memory were each given three plates, CD8 naive was given two plates, and CD8 memory was given one plate. The study deeply sequenced blood TCR repertoires of about 5 healthy adults to estimate repertoire size and the extent of clonotype sharing between individuals. To increase sequencing depth and limit assay-specific biases, TCR repertoire library preparation and sequencing were carried out by different laboratories using diverse techniques. Between about 0.9 and 9 billion PBMCs per donor were obtained by leukapheresis.

Summary of the overall study and its limitations: Naive subsets generally had larger estimated clonotype richness than memory subsets did. Rarefaction of sorted-subset datasets indicated incomplete sequencing despite the large sequencing depth. Because the study included only a small number of donors, the genetic and exposure-history diversity represented was limited. Sampling was restricted to blood, and TCR repertoires in tissue are likely to differ from TCR repertoires in blood. Compared with non-shared clonotypes, clonotypes shared by all four sorted-subset donors had higher generation probabilities. Across a handful of donors, approximately 5% of naive CD4, roughly 3.5% of naive CD8, around 2.1% of memory CD4, and roughly 0.41% of memory CD8 clonotypes were shared. Pairwise subsampling indicated that sequencing depth was expected to affect the degree of clonotype sharing among donors.

CD8 naive samples were obtained by positive selection for CCR7 among CD45RO-negative cells, yielding a CD45RA+CCR7+ population from which TemRA cells were excluded. The donors were healthy, HIV-negative adults who had no recently reported acute infections or vaccinations. Only Caucasian adults living in Nashville, Tennessee, USA were represented among the donors. After blood collection by leukapheresis, PBMCs were isolated using Ficoll-Histopaque density gradient centrifugation and then cryopreserved in the vapor phase of liquid nitrogen. Analytical flow cytometry was used to check the purity and quantity of every magnetically sorted T cell population. Genomic DNA was isolated from every sorted fraction and measured by UV absorbance on a Nanodrop 2000c. The receptor was derived from a man aged 25 to 45 in good health. Sequenced material: naive CD8+ T cells sorted from blood. According to the study, the label for this sample's cell subset or site signals: CD45RA+CCR7+.

The DNA is TGTGCCAGCAGCCCACAGGGCGATAGCAATCAGCCCCAGCATTTT. Translated, it gives CASSPQGDSNQPQHF. The chain was built from TRBV7-8 and TRBJ1-5; the best D guess is TRBD1, with 6 bases matching. V loses 5 bases, J loses 0 bases, and the germline ends lie 11 bases apart. Taken from the germline V gene, the CDR1 and CDR2 loops are SGHVS and FQNEAQ. The CDR3 has 15 amino acids, counting the end cysteine and phenylalanine. Just CDR3 DNA is preserved here, 45 bases in frame from base 1.